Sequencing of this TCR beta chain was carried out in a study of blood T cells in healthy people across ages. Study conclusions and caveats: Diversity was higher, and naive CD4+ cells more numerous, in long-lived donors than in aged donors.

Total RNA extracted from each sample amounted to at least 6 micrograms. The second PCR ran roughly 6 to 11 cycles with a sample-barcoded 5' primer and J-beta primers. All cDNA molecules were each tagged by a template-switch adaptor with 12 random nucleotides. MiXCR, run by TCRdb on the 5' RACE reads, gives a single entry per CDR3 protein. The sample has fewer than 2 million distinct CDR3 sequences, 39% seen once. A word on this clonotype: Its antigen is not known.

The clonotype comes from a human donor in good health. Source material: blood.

The CDR3 spells CASPVRYRTEAFF. The CDR3 region has the DNA TGTGCCTCACCTGTGAGGTATCGCACTGAAGCTTTCTTT. The V gene is TRBV24-1, the J gene TRBJ1-1; D not resolved. Trimming took off 12 bases at V and 4 bases at J, with 17 bases between the two ends. The CDR3 is 13 amino acids. The germline CDR1 and CDR2 sequences are KGHDR and SFDVKD.